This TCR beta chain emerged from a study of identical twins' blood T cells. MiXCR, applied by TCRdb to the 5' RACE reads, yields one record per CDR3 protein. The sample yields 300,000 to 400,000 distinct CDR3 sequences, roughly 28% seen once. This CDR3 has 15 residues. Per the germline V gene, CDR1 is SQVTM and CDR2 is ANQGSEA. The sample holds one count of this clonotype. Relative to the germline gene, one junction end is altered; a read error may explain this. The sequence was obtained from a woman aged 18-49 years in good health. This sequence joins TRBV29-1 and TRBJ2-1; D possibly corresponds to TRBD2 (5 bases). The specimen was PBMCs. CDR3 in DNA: TGCAGCATTGAACGGGGTCCCGACTCCTACAATGAGCAGTTCTTC. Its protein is CSIERGPDSYNEQFF.